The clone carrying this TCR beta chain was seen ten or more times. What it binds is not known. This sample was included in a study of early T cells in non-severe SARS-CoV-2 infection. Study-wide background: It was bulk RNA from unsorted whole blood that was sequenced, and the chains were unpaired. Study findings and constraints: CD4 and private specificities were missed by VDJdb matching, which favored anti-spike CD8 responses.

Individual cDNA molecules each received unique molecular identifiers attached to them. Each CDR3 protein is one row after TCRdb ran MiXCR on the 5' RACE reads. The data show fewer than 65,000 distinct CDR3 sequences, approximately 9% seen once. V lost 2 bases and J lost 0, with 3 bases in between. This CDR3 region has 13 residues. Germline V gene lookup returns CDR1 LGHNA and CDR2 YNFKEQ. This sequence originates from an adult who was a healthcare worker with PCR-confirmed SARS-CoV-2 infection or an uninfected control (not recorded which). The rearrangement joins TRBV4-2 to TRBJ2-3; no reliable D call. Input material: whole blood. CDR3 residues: CASSQRSTDTQYF. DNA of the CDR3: TGTGCCAGCAGCCAAAGAAGCACAGATACGCAGTATTTT.